This T cell receptor (beta chain) derives from a study of T cell repertoires in cytomegalovirus infection (dated by TCRdb to the late 2010s). Background on the whole study: Recently identified HLA-C-restricted CMV epitopes, whose presentation resists viral immunomodulation, were targeted by peptide stimulations together with well-studied HLA-B-restricted epitopes. The HLA type of each donor mattered for the analysis, because public TCR beta signatures pointed to carriage of CMV infection along with the matching HLA type. The study at large found these results: The ex vivo response was dominated by HLA-C-restricted CMV-specific TCR beta clonotypes, which also provided the single most frequent clonotype in two of eight donors. Carriers of CMV infection plus the relevant HLA type were discriminated by the cumulative frequency of public TCR beta family members in the study cohort and in an independent approximately 400-donor cohort.

These reads were obtained on an Illumina HiSeq 1500. TCRdb cleaned the public reads at Q25 with fastp, built clones with MiXCR and kept in-frame beta chains. Identical CDR3 proteins give one entry, which carries the most common genes and DNA. The sample table holds a few hundred thousand distinct CDR3 sequences, of which under 45% were seen once. The ten largest clones represent 48% of the sample. Sample treatment or condition, as interpreted from the label and publication: in vitro stimulation with specific CMV peptide epitopes to enrich CMV-specific T cells. As concerns this clonotype: Its specific antigen is unknown. No base quality information exists; no much larger clone differs at one position.

Specimen: cultured PBMCs, collected from culture after CMV antigen stimulation. The receptor was derived from a human donor in good health (CMV status not recorded). Some clones in this sample may be carry-over from other donors' samples.

The encoded CDR3 is CASSDIGGQPQHF. The sequenced DNA is TGTGCCAGCAGTGACATCGGGGGTCAGCCCCAGCATTTT. Recombination connected TRBV6-1 to TRBJ1-5; TRBD1 could be the D gene, as 5 bases match. V is cut by 3 bases and J by 6 bases, and the space between the germline ends is 9 bases. The CDR3 has 13 amino acids, counting the end cysteine and phenylalanine. The kept DNA is CDR3 alone, 39 bases in frame from the first base. CDR1 and CDR2 are drawn from the germline V gene: MNHNS, SASEGT.